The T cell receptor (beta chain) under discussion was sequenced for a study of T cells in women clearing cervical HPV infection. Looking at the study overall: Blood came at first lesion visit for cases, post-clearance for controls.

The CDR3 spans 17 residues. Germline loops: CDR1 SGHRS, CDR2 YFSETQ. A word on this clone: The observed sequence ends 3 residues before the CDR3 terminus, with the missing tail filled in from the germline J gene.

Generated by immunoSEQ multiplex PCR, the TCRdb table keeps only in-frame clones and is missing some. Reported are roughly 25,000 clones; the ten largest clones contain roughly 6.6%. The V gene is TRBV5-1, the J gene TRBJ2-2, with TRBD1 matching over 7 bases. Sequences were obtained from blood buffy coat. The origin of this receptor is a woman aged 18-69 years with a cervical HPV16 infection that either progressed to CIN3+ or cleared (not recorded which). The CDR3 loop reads CASSLWSDRAYNSPLFF. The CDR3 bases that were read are TGCGCCAGCAGCTTGTGGTCCGACAGGGCTTATAATTCACCG.